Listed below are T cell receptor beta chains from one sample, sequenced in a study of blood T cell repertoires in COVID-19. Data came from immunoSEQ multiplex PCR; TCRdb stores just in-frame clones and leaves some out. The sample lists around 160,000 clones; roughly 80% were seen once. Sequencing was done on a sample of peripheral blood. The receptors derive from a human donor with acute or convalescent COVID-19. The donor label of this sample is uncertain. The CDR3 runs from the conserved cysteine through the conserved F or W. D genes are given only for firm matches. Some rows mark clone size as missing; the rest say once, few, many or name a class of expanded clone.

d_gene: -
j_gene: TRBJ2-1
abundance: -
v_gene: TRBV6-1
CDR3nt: TGTGCCAGCAGTGACCTGGTCAGGAATGAGCAGTTCTTC
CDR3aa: CASSDLVRNEQFF

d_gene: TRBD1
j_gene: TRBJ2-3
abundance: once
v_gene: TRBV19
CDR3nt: TGTGCCAGTACTCCTAAAGGGGGCCGCACAGATACGCAGTATTTT
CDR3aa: CASTPKGGRTDTQYF

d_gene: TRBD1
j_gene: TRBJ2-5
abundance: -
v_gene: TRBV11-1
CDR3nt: TGTGCCAGCAGCTCCAAAAGGGGGCCAGAAGAGACCCAGTACTTC
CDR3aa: CASSSKRGPEETQYF

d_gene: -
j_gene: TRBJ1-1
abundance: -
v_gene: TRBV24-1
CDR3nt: TGTGCCACCAGTGATTTCTCGGGGACTGAAGCTTTCTTT
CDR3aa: CATSDFSGTEAFF

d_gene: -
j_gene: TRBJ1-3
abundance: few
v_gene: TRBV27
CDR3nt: TGTGCCAGCAGCCTACAGGGAGCCGCTGGAAACACCATATATTTT
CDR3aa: CASSLQGAAGNTIYF

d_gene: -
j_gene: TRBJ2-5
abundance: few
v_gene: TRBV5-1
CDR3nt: TGCGCCAGCAAGCAGTCCCTCGGGGAGACCCAGTACTTC
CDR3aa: CASKQSLGETQYF

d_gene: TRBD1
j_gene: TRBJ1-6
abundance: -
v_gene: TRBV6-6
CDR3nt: TGTGCCAGCAGCCCCGGGACAGGGTTTTCGTCACCCCTCCACTTT
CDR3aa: CASSPGTGFSSPLHF

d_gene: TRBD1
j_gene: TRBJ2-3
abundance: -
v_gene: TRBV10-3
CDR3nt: TGTGCCACCTGGACAGGGGGCGCAGATACGCAGTATTTT
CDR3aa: CATWTGGADTQYF

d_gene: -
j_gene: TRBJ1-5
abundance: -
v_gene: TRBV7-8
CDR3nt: TGTGCCAGCAGCTTAGGGTGGCAGCTAGAGAATCAGCCCCAGCATTTT
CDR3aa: CASSLGWQLENQPQHF

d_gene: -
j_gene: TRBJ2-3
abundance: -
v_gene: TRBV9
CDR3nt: TGTGCCAGCAGCCTGGCGGGGAGCACAGATACGCAGTATTTT
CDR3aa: CASSLAGSTDTQYF

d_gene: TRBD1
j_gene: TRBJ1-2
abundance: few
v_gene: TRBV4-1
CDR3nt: TGCGCCAGCAGCCAAGAGGGGACAGGGTTTGGCTACACCTTC
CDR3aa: CASSQEGTGFGYTF

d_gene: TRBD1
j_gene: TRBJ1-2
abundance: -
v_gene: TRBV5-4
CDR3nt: TGTGCCAGCAGCTTTTCCCCGGGACAGGCTGGCTATGGCTACACCTTC
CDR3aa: CASSFSPGQAGYGYTF

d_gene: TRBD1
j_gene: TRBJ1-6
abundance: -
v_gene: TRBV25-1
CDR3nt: TGTGCCAGCAGTGATCGGTTAGGACAGGGTCGGAATTCACCCCTCCACTTT
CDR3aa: CASSDRLGQGRNSPLHF

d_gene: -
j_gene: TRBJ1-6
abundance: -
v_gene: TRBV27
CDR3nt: TGTGCCAGCAGTCCCCTTCTCTGGACAGAGACCAATTCACCCCTCCACTTT
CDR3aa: CASSPLLWTETNSPLHF

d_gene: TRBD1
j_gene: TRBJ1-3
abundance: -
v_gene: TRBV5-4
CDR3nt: TGTGCCAGCAGCTTGGTGGGACAGGGGGCTGGAAACACCATATATTTT
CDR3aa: CASSLVGQGAGNTIYF

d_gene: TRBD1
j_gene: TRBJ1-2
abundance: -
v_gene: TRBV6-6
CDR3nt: TGTGCCAGCAGTTTCAAGACAGGGGACTATGGCTACACCTTC
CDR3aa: CASSFKTGDYGYTF

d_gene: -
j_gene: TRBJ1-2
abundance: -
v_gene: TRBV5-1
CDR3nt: TGCGCCAGCACCCTCCAGGGCATGGGTGGCTACACCTTC
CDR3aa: CASTLQGMGGYTF

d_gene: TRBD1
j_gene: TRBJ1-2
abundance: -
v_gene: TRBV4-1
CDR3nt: TGCGCCAGCAGCCAACTCGGGACAGGGACCGGCTACACCTTC
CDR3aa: CASSQLGTGTGYTF

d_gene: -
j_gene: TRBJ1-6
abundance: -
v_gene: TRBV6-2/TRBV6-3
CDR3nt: TGTGCCAGCAGCGACCAGCTCAGGGCCCTCCACTTT
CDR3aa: CASSDQLRALHF

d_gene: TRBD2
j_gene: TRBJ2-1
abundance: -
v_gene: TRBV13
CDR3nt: TGTGCCAGCAGCCTTAGCGGGGGGGCCTGGAATGAGCAGTTCTTC
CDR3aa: CASSLSGGAWNEQFF

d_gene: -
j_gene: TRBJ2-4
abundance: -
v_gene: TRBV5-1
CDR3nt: TGCGCCAGCAGCTTGGAGCCAGGGCTGGCCAAAAACATTCAGTACTTC
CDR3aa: CASSLEPGLAKNIQYF

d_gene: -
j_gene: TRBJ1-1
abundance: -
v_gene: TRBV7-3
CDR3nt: TGTGCCAGCAGCCCCACAGGGAACACTGAAGCTTTCTTT
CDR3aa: CASSPTGNTEAFF

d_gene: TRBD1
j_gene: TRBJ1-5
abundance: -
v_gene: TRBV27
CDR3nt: TGTGCCAGCAGCCTAACGGGACAGAACAATCAGCCCCAGCATTTT
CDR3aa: CASSLTGQNNQPQHF

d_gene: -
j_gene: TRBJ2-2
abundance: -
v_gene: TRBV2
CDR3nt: TGTGCCAGCCGCGAGCACGGGGAGCTGTTTTTT
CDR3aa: CASREHGELFF

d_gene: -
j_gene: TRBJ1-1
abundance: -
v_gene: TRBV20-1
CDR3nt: TGCAGCCGGACAGCAAACACTGAAGCTTTCTTT
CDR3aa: CSRTANTEAFF

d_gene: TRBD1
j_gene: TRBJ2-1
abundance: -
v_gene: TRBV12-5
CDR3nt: TGTGCTAGTGGCCCGGGACAGGGGCTTTACAATGAGCAGTTCTTC
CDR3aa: CASGPGQGLYNEQFF

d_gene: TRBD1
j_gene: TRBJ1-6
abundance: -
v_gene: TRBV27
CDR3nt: TGTGCCAGCAGTCTAGGACAGGGGGCGATTTCACCCCTCCACTTT
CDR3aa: CASSLGQGAISPLHF

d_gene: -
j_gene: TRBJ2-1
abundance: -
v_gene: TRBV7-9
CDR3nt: TGTGCCAGCACCCCATACAGGGACAATGAGCAGTTCTTC
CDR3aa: CASTPYRDNEQFF

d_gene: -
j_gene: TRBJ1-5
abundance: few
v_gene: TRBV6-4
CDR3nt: TGTGCCAGCAGTGACTGGGCAGGTAATCAGCCCCAGCATTTT
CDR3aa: CASSDWAGNQPQHF

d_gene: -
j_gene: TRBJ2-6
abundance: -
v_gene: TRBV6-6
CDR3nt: TGTGCCAGCAGTCCCGACGGGTACTCTGGGGCCAACGTCCTGACTTTC
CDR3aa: CASSPDGYSGANVLTF

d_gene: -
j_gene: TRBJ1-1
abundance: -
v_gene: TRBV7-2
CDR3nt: TGTGCCAGCAGCCCGGGACTCCCGAACACTGAAGCTTTCTTT
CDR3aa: CASSPGLPNTEAFF

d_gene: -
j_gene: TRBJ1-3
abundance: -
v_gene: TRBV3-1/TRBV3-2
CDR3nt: TGTGCCAGCAGCCACCCCAGCGGCGGTGGAAACACCATATATTTT
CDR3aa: CASSHPSGGGNTIYF

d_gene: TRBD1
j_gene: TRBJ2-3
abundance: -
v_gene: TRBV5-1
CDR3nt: TGCGCCAGCAGCTTGGACGGACAGGGTTCTTATACGCAGTATTTT
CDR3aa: CASSLDGQGSYTQYF

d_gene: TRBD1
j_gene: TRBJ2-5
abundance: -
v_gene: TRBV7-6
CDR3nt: TGTGCCAGCAGCCACGGACAGGGAGAAGCTCACTTC
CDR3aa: CASSHGQGEAHF

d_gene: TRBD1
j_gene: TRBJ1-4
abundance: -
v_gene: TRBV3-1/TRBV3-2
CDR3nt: TGTGCCAGCAGCCAAGATTGGAGGACAGGGGTTGTTGAAAAACTGTTTTTT
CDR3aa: CASSQDWRTGVVEKLFF

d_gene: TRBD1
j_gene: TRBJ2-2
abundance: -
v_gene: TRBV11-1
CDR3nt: TGTGCCAGCAGCTTAGAAGGGACAGGGAGGGCCGGGGAGCTGTTTTTT
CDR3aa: CASSLEGTGRAGELFF

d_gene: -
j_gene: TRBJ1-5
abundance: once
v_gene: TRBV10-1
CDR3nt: TGCGCCAGCAGTGAGATCGACCCCACGGGTCAGCCCCAGCATTTT
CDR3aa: CASSEIDPTGQPQHF

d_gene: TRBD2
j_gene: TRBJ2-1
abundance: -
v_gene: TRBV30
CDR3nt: TGTGCCTGGACGGCGGGGGGAGATGAGCAGTTCTTC
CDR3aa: CAWTAGGDEQFF

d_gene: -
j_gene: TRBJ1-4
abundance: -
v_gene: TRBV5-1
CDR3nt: TGCGCCAGCAGCTTGGAAATCGGGACTAATGAAAAACTGTTTTTT
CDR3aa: CASSLEIGTNEKLFF

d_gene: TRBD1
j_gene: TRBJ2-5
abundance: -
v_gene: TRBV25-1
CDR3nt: TGTGCCAGCAGTGGGACAGGTTTGAAGACCCAGTACTTC
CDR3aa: CASSGTGLKTQYF

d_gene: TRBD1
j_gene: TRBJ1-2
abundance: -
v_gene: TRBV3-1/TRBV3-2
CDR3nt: TGTGCCAGCAGCCAAAGAGGACAGGACTATGGCTACACCTTC
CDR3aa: CASSQRGQDYGYTF

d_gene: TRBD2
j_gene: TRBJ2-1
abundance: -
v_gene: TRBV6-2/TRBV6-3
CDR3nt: TGTGCCAGCAGTTACTGGTCCGGCGGGGGGGCGGGCAATGAGCAGTTCTTC
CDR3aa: CASSYWSGGGAGNEQFF

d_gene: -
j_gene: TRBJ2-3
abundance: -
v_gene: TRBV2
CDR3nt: TGTGCCAGCAGTGTAAGCACAGATACGCAGTATTTT
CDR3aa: CASSVSTDTQYF

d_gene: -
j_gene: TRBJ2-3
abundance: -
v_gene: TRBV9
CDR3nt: TGTGCCAGCAGCACGCTAGGGGGATTACTAACAGATACGCAGTATTTT
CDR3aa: CASSTLGGLLTDTQYF